The present entry profiles one T cell receptor beta chain with its context. What it binds is not known. PCR involved 60 Vbeta and 13 Jbeta primers. Clones were read by immunoSEQ multiplex PCR, and TCRdb kept only the in-frame ones, dropping some. Of roughly 90,000 clones detected, 82% appear once; the ten largest clones hold 3.4%. The source of the sample is a study of cytomegalovirus exposure and HLA in healthy donors. Overall study results and limits: More than 150 TCR beta chains were listed as cytomegalovirus-associated. Immune exposure was documented only through CMV serostatus. HLA allele associations emerged for roughly 17,000 TCR beta sequences in a later analysis, at 0.05 false discovery rate.

CDR1 is SGHKS and CDR2 is YYEKEE in the germline V gene (reference sequence). The CDR3 totals 12 residues. Healthy individuals who donated bone marrow served as the donors. J is TRBJ2-5 and V is TRBV5-5; D gene unclear. With the DNA end fitting TRBJ2-7 better, the J assignment may be wrong. The sequenced material came from PBMCs. The clonotype was recovered from a man between 25 and 39 years old in good health and CMV-seropositive. Written as DNA, the CDR3 is TGTGCCAGCAGCTATACCTCCTACGAGCAGTACTTC. Translating gives CASSYTSYEQYF.